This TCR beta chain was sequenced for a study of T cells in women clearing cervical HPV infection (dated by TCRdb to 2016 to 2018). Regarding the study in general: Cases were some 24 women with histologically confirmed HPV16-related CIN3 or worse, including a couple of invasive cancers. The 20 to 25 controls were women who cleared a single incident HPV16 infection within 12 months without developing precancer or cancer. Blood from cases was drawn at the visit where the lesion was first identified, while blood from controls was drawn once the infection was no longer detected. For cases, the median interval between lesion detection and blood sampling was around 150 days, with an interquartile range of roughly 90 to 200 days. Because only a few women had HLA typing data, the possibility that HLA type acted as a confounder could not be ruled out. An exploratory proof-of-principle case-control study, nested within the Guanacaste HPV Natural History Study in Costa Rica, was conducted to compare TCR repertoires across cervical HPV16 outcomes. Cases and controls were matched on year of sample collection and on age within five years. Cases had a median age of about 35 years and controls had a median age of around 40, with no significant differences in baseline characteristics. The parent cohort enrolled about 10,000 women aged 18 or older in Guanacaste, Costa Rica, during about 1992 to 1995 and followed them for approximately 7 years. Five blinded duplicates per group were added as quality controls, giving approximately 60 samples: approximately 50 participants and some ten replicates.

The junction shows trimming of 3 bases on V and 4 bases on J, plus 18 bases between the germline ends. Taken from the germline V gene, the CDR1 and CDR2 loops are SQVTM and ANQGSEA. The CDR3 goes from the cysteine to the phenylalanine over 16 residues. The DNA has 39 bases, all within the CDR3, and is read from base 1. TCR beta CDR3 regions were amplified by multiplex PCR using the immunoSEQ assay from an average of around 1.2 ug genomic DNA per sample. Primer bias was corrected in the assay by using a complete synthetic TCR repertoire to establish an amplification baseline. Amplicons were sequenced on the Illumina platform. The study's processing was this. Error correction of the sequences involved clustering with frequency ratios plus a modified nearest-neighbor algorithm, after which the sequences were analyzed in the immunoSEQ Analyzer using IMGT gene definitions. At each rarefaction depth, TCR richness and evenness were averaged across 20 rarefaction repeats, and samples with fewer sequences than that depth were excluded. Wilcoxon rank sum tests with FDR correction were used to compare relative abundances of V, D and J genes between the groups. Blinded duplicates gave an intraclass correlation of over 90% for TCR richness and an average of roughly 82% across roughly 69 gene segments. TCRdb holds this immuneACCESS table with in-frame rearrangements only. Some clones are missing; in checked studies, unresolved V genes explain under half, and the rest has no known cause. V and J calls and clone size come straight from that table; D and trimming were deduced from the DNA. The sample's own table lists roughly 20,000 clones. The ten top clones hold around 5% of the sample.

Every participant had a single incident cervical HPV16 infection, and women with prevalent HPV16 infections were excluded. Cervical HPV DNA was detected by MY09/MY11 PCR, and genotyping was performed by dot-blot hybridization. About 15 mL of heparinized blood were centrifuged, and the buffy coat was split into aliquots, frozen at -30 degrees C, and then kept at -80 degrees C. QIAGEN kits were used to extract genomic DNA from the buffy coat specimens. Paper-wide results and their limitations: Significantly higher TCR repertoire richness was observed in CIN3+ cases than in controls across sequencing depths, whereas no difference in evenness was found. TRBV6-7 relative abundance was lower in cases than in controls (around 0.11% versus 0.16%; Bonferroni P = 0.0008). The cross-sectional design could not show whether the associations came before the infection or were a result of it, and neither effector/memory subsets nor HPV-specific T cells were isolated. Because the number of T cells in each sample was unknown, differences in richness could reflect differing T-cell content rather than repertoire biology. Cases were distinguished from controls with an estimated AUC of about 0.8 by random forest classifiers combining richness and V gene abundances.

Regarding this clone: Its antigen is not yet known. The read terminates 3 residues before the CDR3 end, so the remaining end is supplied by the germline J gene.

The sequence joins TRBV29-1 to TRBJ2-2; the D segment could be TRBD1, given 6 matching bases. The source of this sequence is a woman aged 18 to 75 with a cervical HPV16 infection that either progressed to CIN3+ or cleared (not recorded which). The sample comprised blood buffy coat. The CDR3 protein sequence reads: CSVEGRGWSGTGELFF. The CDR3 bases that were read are TGCAGCGTTGAGGGCAGGGGTTGGTCGGGCACCGGGGAG.